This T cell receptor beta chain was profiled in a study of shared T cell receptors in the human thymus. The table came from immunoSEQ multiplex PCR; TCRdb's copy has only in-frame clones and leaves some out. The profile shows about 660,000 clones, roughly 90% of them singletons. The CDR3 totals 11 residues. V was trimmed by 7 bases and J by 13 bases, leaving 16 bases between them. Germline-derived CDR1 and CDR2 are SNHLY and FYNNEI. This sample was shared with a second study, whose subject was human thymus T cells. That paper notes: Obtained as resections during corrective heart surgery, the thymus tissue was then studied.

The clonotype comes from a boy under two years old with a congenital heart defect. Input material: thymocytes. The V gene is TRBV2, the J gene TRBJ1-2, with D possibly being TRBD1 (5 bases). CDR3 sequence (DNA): TGTGCCAGCAAACAGGCGGGGGGTTGCACCTTC. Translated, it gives CASKQAGGCTF.